This TCR beta chain was sequenced in a study of T cells in Graves' hyperthyroidism and ophthalmopathy. This clonotype was seen only a few times. The CDR3 consists of 13 residues. Germline loops: CDR1 ENHRY, CDR2 SYGVKD. Researchers took RNA transcripts and amplified the TCR beta CDR3 regions from them. The HTBI primer set was used in a first-round RT-PCR of the TCR CDR3. TCRdb passed the multiplex PCR reads through MiXCR, listing each CDR3 protein once. This repertoire shows some 580,000 distinct CDR3 sequences, roughly 15% found once; its top ten account for roughly 3.3%. The sequence derives from a woman aged 40 to 50 with Graves' ophthalmopathy. The sequencing sample was made of blood. The chain recombines TRBV10-3 with TRBJ2-1, with a weak D call TRBD1 (7 bases). CDR3 nucleotides: TGTGCTAACAGGGGTTCTACGGGGGATGAGCAGTTCTTC. Translated: CANRGSTGDEQFF.